This T cell receptor beta chain derives from a study of breast tumors, draining lymph nodes, adjacent tissues. The V gene's germline CDR1 is MNHEY and CDR2 SVGAGI. The CDR3 spans 14 residues. Trimming removed 6 bases at V and 0 bases at J, with 8 bases between. In TCRdb, the multiplex PCR reads were re-called with MiXCR into one record per CDR3 protein. This sample has about 32,000 distinct CDR3 sequences, with roughly 32% found just once. This TCR was recovered from a female donor with breast cancer. Some clones in this sample may be carry-over from other donors' samples. V usage is TRBV6-5 and J usage is TRBJ1-4; weak D call: TRBD1 (6 bases). The sequenced material came from breast tumor tissue. CDR3 sequence: CASRRTATNEKLFF. In nucleotides, the CDR3 is TGTGCCAGCAGAAGGACAGCAACTAATGAAAAACTGTTTTTT.